These 20 T cell receptor beta chains share one sample of origin, sequenced in a study of blood T cell repertoires in COVID-19. Sequenced by immunoSEQ multiplex PCR; TCRdb stores in-frame clones only, minus some. The data hold some 96,000 clones, with about 90% observed a single time. The sequencing input was peripheral blood. The receptors here all came from a man aged 25-45 years in a cohort sampled during active COVID-19.

The V and J genes are TRBV7-8 and TRBJ1-5; tentative D call: TRBD1 (6 bases). V was cut by 5 bases and J by 0 bases, with 14 bases left in between. This CDR3 comprises 16 residues. The germline CDR1 and CDR2 sequences are SGHVS and FQNEAQ. The CDR3 region has the DNA TGTGCCAGCAGCCCCCGGACAGCCGATAGCAATCAGCCCCAGCATTTT. The encoded protein is CASSPRTADSNQPQHF.

This chain uses TRBV2 with TRBJ2-5; 8 bases are shared with TRBD1. The V gene's germline CDR1 is SNHLY and CDR2 FYNNEI. The CDR3 covers 13 residues. V lost 10 bases and J lost 4; bases outside the gene matches: 8. CDR3 coding DNA: TGTGCCACCTCTGGACAGGGAAGAGAGACCCAGTACTTC. Translating it yields CATSGQGRETQYF.

This clone showed up just once. V gene TRBV30 combines with J gene TRBJ1-1, with D hard to call. Trimming cost V 0 bases and J 11 bases, with 13 bases left between them. This CDR3 is 12 amino acids long. Germline lookup yields CDR1 GTSNPN and CDR2 SVGIG (reference sequence). This CDR3 reads CAWSVPPGSAFF. DNA for the CDR3: TGTGCCTGGAGTGTTCCCCCCGGGTCGGCTTTCTTT.

The rearrangement uses TRBV7-3 and TRBJ2-3; TRBD2 matches at 7 bases. Germline lookup yields CDR1 SGHTA and CDR2 FQGTGA. V lost 5 bases and J lost 1; bases outside the gene matches: 0. CDR3 length equals 13 residues. CDR3 sequence: CASSRGGTDTQYF. In nucleotides, the CDR3 is TGTGCCAGCAGCCGGGGGGGCACAGATACGCAGTATTTT.

The chain couples TRBV7-6 to TRBJ2-7; TRBD1 is a possible D gene (6 bases). CDR1 is SGHVS, CDR2 FNYEAQ, per germline. Trimming left V 5 bases short and J 5 bases short, with 16 bases between. The CDR3 has 14 amino acids. The DNA for the CDR3 is TGTGCCAGCAGCCTAAGACAGGCCGGGAACGAGCAGTACTTC. Translation gives CASSLRQAGNEQYF. The full variable domain, in which reference TRBV7-6 and TRBJ2-7 provide the parts outside the CDR3, is GAGVSQSPRYKVTKRGQDVALRCDPISGHVSLYWYRQALGQGPEFLTYFNYEAQQDKSGLPNDRFSAERPEGSISTLTIQRTEQRDSAMYRCASSLRQAGNEQYFGPGTRLTVT.

V is TRBV5-1 and J is TRBJ2-6; 7 bases map to TRBD1. Unmatched junction bases numbered 10, after V lost 4 bases and J lost 0 bases. The CDR3 consists of 18 residues. The germline V gene encodes CDR1 SGHRS and CDR2 YFSETQ. CDR3 DNA sequence: TGCGCCAGCAGCACCTCCGGGACAGCGACCTCTGGGGCCAACGTCCTGACTTTC. Amino acid sequence: CASSTSGTATSGANVLTF.

The V gene is TRBV27, the J gene TRBJ1-5; possible D gene TRBD1, 6 bases. This CDR3 is 16 amino acids long. Trimming removed 5 bases from V and 0 bases from J, with 14 bases in between. CDR1 and CDR2 from the germline V gene are MNHEY and SMNVEV (reference sequence). The CDR3 here is CASSRQQGYSNQPQHF. The CDR3 nucleotides are TGTGCCAGCAGTCGCCAACAGGGTTATAGCAATCAGCCCCAGCATTTT.

The chain recombines TRBV18 with TRBJ2-5, with 15 bases fitting TRBD2. J lost 4 bases, V lost 3 bases, and 3 bases had no gene match. Germline V gene sequence: CDR1 KGHSH, CDR2 LQKENI. The CDR3 covers 16 residues. In DNA form, the CDR3 reads TGTGCCAGCTCACCTCCGGGACTAGCGGGAGGAGAGACCCAGTACTTC. This translates into CASSPPGLAGGETQYF.

V usage is TRBV18 and J usage is TRBJ2-2; TRBD1 agrees at 10 bases. CDR1 and CDR2 from the germline V gene are KGHSH and LQKENI. Losses at the gene ends were 8 bases for V and 5 bases for J; bases not matched to a gene: 8. The CDR3 contains 15 residues. The CDR3 sequence: CASQRQGARTGELFF. The DNA for the CDR3 is TGTGCCAGCCAGCGACAGGGGGCGCGTACCGGGGAGCTGTTTTTT.

This clone was counted a few times. This chain connects TRBV2 to TRBJ1-6, with D maybe TRBD1 (6 bases). The CDR3 consists of 13 residues. Germline V gene sequence: CDR1 SNHLY, CDR2 FYNNEI. The germline V and J ends were trimmed by 9 bases and 7 bases, with 13 bases remaining between them. The CDR3 DNA reads as TGTGCCAGATCGGACAGTGTAAATTCACCCCTCCACTTT. It translates to CARSDSVNSPLHF.

The genes are TRBV28 and TRBJ2-7, with 10 nucleotides matching TRBD1. Germline lookup yields CDR1 MDHEN and CDR2 SYDVKM. The CDR3 contains 14 residues. Trimming at V came to 7 bases and at J to 9 bases, leaving 12 bases not matched to a gene. The CDR3 nucleotides read TGTGCCAGCAATACTCCGGGACAGGGGAAAGGGCAGTACTTC. Protein: CASNTPGQGKGQYF.

V is TRBV4-1 and J is TRBJ1-5, with a tentative D call TRBD1 (6 bases). The CDR3 runs 18 residues. Germline V lookup: CDR1 MGHRA, CDR2 YSYEKL. Trimming shortened V by 0 bases and J by 0 bases, and 15 bases separated the two germline ends. CDR3 coding DNA: TGCGCCAGCAGCCAAGATATAGGGGGTGGGAATAGCAATCAGCCCCAGCATTTT. Its protein is CASSQDIGGGNSNQPQHF.

This rearrangement joins TRBV7-2 to TRBJ2-5; D ambiguous. The CDR3 sequence is 12 residues long. Trimming took 4 bases from V and 5 from J, leaving 8 bases between them. Germline V lookup: CDR1 SGHTA, CDR2 FQGNSA. CDR3 loop: CASSSQHETQYF. Written as DNA, the CDR3 is TGTGCCAGCAGCTCACAACACGAGACCCAGTACTTC.

The V call is TRBV9, the J call TRBJ2-1; weak D call: TRBD1 (6 bases). Germline V lookup: CDR1 SGDLS, CDR2 YYNGEE. The CDR3 is made up of 18 amino acids. V gave up 1 base and J gave up 2 bases, with 19 bases separating them. The CDR3 region is CASSVSLATGWTYNEQFF. Written as DNA, the CDR3 is TGTGCCAGCAGCGTAAGTTTAGCAACAGGGTGGACCTACAATGAGCAGTTCTTC.

CDR3 nucleotides: TGTGCCAGCAGCTTAGGGCAGCTCGGAGGAGAGACCCAGTACTTC. It codes for CASSLGQLGGETQYF. The V and J genes are TRBV7-9 and TRBJ2-5; a weak D match, TRBD2 (5 bases). Trimming pared 1 base from V and 4 bases from J, leaving 13 bases between. The CDR3 is made up of 15 amino acids. Germline assignment: CDR1 SEHNR and CDR2 FQNEAQ (reference sequence). Combining the CDR3 with reference TRBV7-9 and TRBJ2-5 gives the whole variable domain DTGVSQNPRHKITKRGQNVTFRCDPISEHNRLYWYRQTLGQGPEFLTYFQNEAQLEKSRLLSDRFSAERPKGSFSTLEIQRTEQGDSAMYLCASSLGQLGGETQYFGPGTRLLVL.

V and J are TRBV5-1 and TRBJ2-7; maybe TRBD1 (5 bases). Trimming took off 7 bases at V and 6 bases at J, with 11 bases between the two ends. Germline CDR1 and CDR2: SGHRS and YFSETQ. The CDR3 totals 11 residues. CDR3 DNA: TGCGCCAGCCGACAGCTGGGCGAGCAGTACTTC. It specifies CASRQLGEQYF.

This chain joins TRBV18 and TRBJ1-3, with D hard to call. The V and J ends lost 1 base and 4 bases respectively, with 20 bases between them. The CDR3 consists of 18 residues. Germline V gene lookup returns CDR1 KGHSH and CDR2 LQKENI. CDR3 region: CASSPLSRHLGEGNTIYF. The CDR3 nucleotides are TGTGCCAGCTCACCACTCTCTAGACACCTGGGAGAAGGAAACACCATATATTTT.

This clone occurred a few times. This chain connects TRBV7-2 to TRBJ2-5; a weak D match, TRBD2 (5 bases). Trimming took off 3 bases at V and 0 bases at J, with 8 bases between the two ends. Germline V gene data show CDR1 as SGHTA and CDR2 as FQGNSA. The CDR3 has 14 amino acids. The CDR3 coding sequence is TGTGCCAGCAGCTTGGACTCCTACCAAGAGACCCAGTACTTC. It codes for CASSLDSYQETQYF.

The chain links TRBV24-1 to TRBJ2-1; 11 positions agree with TRBD2. The CDR3 totals 18 residues. Germline V CDR1 and CDR2: KGHDR, SFDVKD. The trim removed 5 bases at V and 0 bases at J, leaving 8 bases unmatched. CDR3: CATSASGGTSSSYNEQFF. Written as DNA, the CDR3 is TGTGCCACCAGTGCTAGCGGGGGGACCTCGAGCTCCTACAATGAGCAGTTCTTC.

The CDR3 sequence: CASRGDWGGQDQKLFF. The CDR3 DNA is TGTGCCAGCAGGGGGGACTGGGGGGGACAGGACCAAAAACTGTTTTTT. The rearrangement uses TRBV28 and TRBJ1-4, with TRBD1 identical over 8 bases. Trimming removed 6 bases from V and 9 bases from J; junction bases left unmatched: 15. There are 16 residues in the CDR3. Looked up from germline, CDR1 is MDHEN and CDR2 is SYDVKM. Filled out from reference TRBV28 and TRBJ1-4, the complete variable domain reads DVKVTQSSRYLVKRTGEKVFLECVQDMDHENMFWYRQDPGLGLRLIYFSYDVKMKEKGDIPEGYSVSREKKERFSLILESASTNQTSMYLCASRGDWGGQDQKLFFGSGTQLSVL.